A single sample gave rise to the 31 T cell receptor beta chains below, sequenced in a study of graft-versus-host responses after intestinal transplantation. TCRdb keeps only in-frame clones here, not all; method: immunoSEQ multiplex PCR. The table has more than 100,000 clones, approximately 94% seen once. These receptors have no known antigen. This material consisted of unstimulated CD8+ T cells sorted from spleen or lymph node cells, taken before intestinal transplant. The origin of the receptors is a human donor who received an intestinal transplant.

This sequence joins TRBV4-1 and TRBJ1-1; 8 bases are a match to TRBD1. Germline V lookup: CDR1 MGHRA, CDR2 YSYEKL. V gave up 1 base and J gave up 4 bases; unmatched junction bases: 5. The CDR3 is made up of 15 amino acids. In DNA form, the CDR3 reads TGCGCCAGCAGCCAAGTCGGACAGGGACTCACTGAAGCTTTCTTT. Translating it yields CASSQVGQGLTEAFF.

The gene calls are TRBV5-5 and TRBJ2-7; TRBD1 might be the D (6 bases). The germline CDR1 and CDR2 sequences are SGHKS and YYEKEE (reference sequence). CDR3 length equals 14 residues. Trimming removed 2 bases from V and 2 bases from J, with 11 bases in between. The chain's CDR3 is CASSFQGPTYEQYF. Written as DNA, the CDR3 is TGTGCCAGCAGCTTCCAGGGGCCCACCTACGAGCAGTACTTC.

The chain has TRBV6-1 and TRBJ1-1; D remains unclear. Germline assignment: CDR1 MNHNS and CDR2 SASEGT. Deletions cut 7 bases from V and 8 bases from J, with 11 bases between. The CDR3 loop spans 11 amino acids. DNA of the CDR3: TGTGCCAGCAATACGGTTCTAGAAGCTTTCTTT. Translated: CASNTVLEAFF.

This chain links TRBV28 with TRBJ2-5, with 10 bases lining up with TRBD2. There are 13 residues in the CDR3. Losses at the gene ends were 3 bases for V and 5 bases for J; bases not matched to a gene: 0. Germline-derived CDR1 and CDR2 are MDHEN and SYDVKM. CDR3 in amino acids: CASSLGLAETQYF. DNA for the CDR3: TGTGCCAGCAGTTTGGGACTAGCGGAGACCCAGTACTTC.

This chain connects TRBV9 to TRBJ2-5, with D hard to call. Germline values: CDR1 SGDLS, CDR2 YYNGEE. This CDR3 contains 16 residues. With 0 bases removed from V and 5 bases from J, the gap between germline ends came to 17 bases. The CDR3 loop is CASSVGDDITVETQYF. As DNA, the CDR3 is TGTGCCAGCAGCGTAGGGGATGACATCACGGTGGAGACCCAGTACTTC.

This clone came up a few times. This chain connects TRBV10-1 to TRBJ2-7; D gene ambiguous. The CDR3 length is 14 residues. The ends were cut back, 2 bases at V and 1 base at J, with 9 bases in the middle. Germline CDR1 reads WNHNN; CDR2 reads SYGVQD (reference sequence). The CDR3 here is CASSEGFGSYEQYF. The DNA for the CDR3 is TGCGCCAGCAGTGAGGGATTTGGGTCCTACGAGCAGTACTTC.

This chain joins TRBV2 and TRBJ2-7, with D possibly being TRBD2 (7 bases). This CDR3 is 13 amino acids long. CDR1 SNHLY and CDR2 FYNNEI come from the germline V gene. The V gene lost 6 bases and the J gene lost 6 bases, with 15 bases spanning the gap. This chain's CDR3 is CASSPWGGGEQYF. CDR3 nucleotides: TGTGCCAGCAGCCCCTGGGGGGGCGGCGAGCAGTACTTC.

The chain combines TRBV6-6 with TRBJ2-2; unclear D gene. The length of the CDR3 is 12 residues. Trimming stripped 10 bases from V and 0 bases from J, with 6 bases between. Germline V gene data show CDR1 as MNHNY and CDR2 as SVGAGI (reference sequence). CDR3 coding DNA: TGTGCCACCCTCGCGAACACCGGGGAGCTGTTTTTT. It codes for CATLANTGELFF.

V is TRBV7-9 and J is TRBJ2-7; D gene uncertain. The V end was cut by 4 bases, the J end by 1 base, with 11 bases between. The length of the CDR3 is 14 residues. Germline V CDR1 and CDR2: SEHNR, FQNEAQ (reference sequence). The CDR3 region is CASSSWADSYEQYF. In nucleotides, the CDR3 is TGTGCCAGCAGCTCTTGGGCGGATTCCTACGAGCAGTACTTC.

The J gene is TRBJ1-4, the V gene TRBV7-9; D remains unclear. The CDR3 runs to 13 residues. The V end lost 5 bases, the J end lost 8 bases, and 12 bases lay between the germline ends. Germline V gives CDR1 SEHNR, CDR2 FQNEAQ (reference sequence). Here the CDR3 reads CASSGGVGEKLFF. The CDR3 DNA is TGTGCCAGCAGCGGTGGCGTTGGGGAAAAACTGTTTTTT.

The V call is TRBV19, the J call TRBJ2-4, with 8 bases fitting TRBD2. Trimming took 6 bases from V and 8 from J; bases not matched to a gene: 0. This CDR3 is built from 11 residues. Per the germline V gene, CDR1 is LNHDA and CDR2 is SQIVND (reference sequence). CDR3 in DNA: TGTGCCAGTAGCGGGGGGGACATTCAGTACTTC. Translating gives CASSGGDIQYF. Supplemented by reference TRBV19 and TRBJ2-4, the full variable domain reads DGGITQSPKYLFRKEGQNVTLSCEQNLNHDAMYWYRQDPGQGLRLIYYSQIVNDFQKGDIAEGYSVSREKKESFPLTVTSAQKNPTAFYLCASSGGDIQYFGAGTRLSVL.

The rearrangement joins TRBV14 to TRBJ2-1; the D gene is possibly TRBD2 (6 bases). CDR3 length: 16 residues. Germline CDR1 and CDR2: SGHDN and FVKESK. V shed 0 bases and J shed 2 bases, with 11 bases lying between them. DNA for the CDR3: TGTGCCAGCAGCCAAGAGACGGGGGTCCCCTACAATGAGCAGTTCTTC. The encoded protein is CASSQETGVPYNEQFF.

The V gene is TRBV6-1, the J gene TRBJ2-5; a weak D match, TRBD2 (5 bases). V lost 1 base and J 5 bases, leaving 23 bases between the germline ends. CDR1 and CDR2 from the germline V gene are MNHNS and SASEGT. The CDR3 has 18 residues. The DNA for the CDR3 is TGTGCCAGCAGTGAAGAGATAATTAGTGGCGGGTGGATTGAGACCCAGTACTTC. The encoded protein is CASSEEIISGGWIETQYF.

The genes are TRBV6-5 and TRBJ1-1; 7 bases fit TRBD1. This CDR3 comprises 15 residues. Germline trimming cut 6 bases from V and 1 base from J; bases unmatched to any gene: 8. CDR1 and CDR2 from the germline V gene are MNHEY and SVGAGI. CDR3 nucleotides: TGTGCCAGCAGCCAAGAAGCAGGGGGGAACACTGAAGCTTTCTTT. Protein: CASSQEAGGNTEAFF.

The genes are TRBV4-1 and TRBJ1-6, with a possible D match to TRBD1 (6 bases). Germline V gene lookup returns CDR1 MGHRA and CDR2 YSYEKL. V was clipped by 0 bases and J by 12 bases, with 18 bases between them. CDR3 size: 16 residues. CDR3 region: CASSQEGLRGVKPLHF. CDR3 coding DNA: TGCGCCAGCAGCCAAGAAGGACTAAGGGGGGTGAAACCCCTCCACTTT.

The J gene is TRBJ1-1, the V gene TRBV9, with D possibly TRBD1 on 6 matching bases. This CDR3 comprises 13 residues. Germline lookup yields CDR1 SGDLS and CDR2 YYNGEE. The germline V and J ends were trimmed by 4 bases and 6 bases, with 13 bases remaining between them. DNA of the CDR3: TGTGCCAGCAGCCCCCGGACAGAAGCTGAAGCTTTCTTT. The encoded protein is CASSPRTEAEAFF.

J is TRBJ1-3 and V is TRBV10-3; D uncertain. The germline V gene encodes CDR1 ENHRY and CDR2 SYGVKD. This CDR3 has 14 residues. With 3 bases removed from V and 0 bases from J, the gap between germline ends came to 6 bases. CDR3 DNA sequence: TGTGCCATCAGTGAAGAGAGCTCTGGAAACACCATATATTTT. Protein sequence: CAISEESSGNTIYF.

J is TRBJ2-1 and V is TRBV21-1; the table names TRBD1, a call not compared with the DNA. TRBV21-1 is marked as a pseudogene. The CDR3 totals 14 residues. The CDR3 sequence: CASSKAGIGGEQFF. The CDR3 DNA reads as TGTGCCAGCAGCAAAGCCGGGATAGGGGGTGAGCAGTTCTTC.

The chain has TRBV4-1 and TRBJ2-5; tentative D call: TRBD1 (6 bases). Germline assignment: CDR1 MGHRA and CDR2 YSYEKL. CDR3 size: 14 residues. Deletions cut 6 bases from V and 2 bases from J, with 13 bases between. Written as DNA, the CDR3 is TGCGCCAGCAGGCGGACAGTCGCTCAAGAGACCCAGTACTTC. Its protein product is CASRRTVAQETQYF.

This chain connects TRBV13 to TRBJ1-6; 7 nucleotides line up with TRBD1. V lost 5 bases and J lost 10; bases outside the gene matches: 8. Germline V gene sequence: CDR1 PRHDT, CDR2 FYEKMQ (reference sequence). CDR3 length: 14 residues. The CDR3 loop reads CASSPRTGVSPLHF. Here the CDR3 DNA reads TGTGCCAGCAGCCCCCGGACAGGAGTCTCACCCCTCCACTTT.

This chain uses TRBV7-9 with TRBJ1-1; D remains ambiguous. The V and J ends lost 4 bases and 1 base respectively, with 16 bases between them. This CDR3 is built from 16 residues. Germline-derived CDR1 and CDR2 are SEHNR and FQNEAQ (reference sequence). The CDR3 region has the DNA TGTGCCAGCAGCTCGGGTTGGCAAACGGGGAACACTGAAGCTTTCTTT. It specifies CASSSGWQTGNTEAFF.

About this clone itself: Other DNA sequences of this sample code for an identical CDR3. V gene TRBV7-9 combines with J gene TRBJ2-1; TRBD2 matches at 8 bases. CDR1 and CDR2 (germline): SEHNR, FQNEAQ (reference sequence). The V and J ends lost 5 bases and 0 bases, in that order; junction bases with no gene match: 3. The CDR3 loop spans 15 amino acids. The DNA for the CDR3 is TGTGCCAGCAGCCCCAGCGGGAGCTCCTACAATGAGCAGTTCTTC. This encodes CASSPSGSSYNEQFF.

V is TRBV4-1 and J is TRBJ2-5; D not certain. Per germline, CDR1 MGHRA and CDR2 YSYEKL. The germline V and J ends were trimmed by 0 bases and 2 bases, with 7 bases remaining between them. This CDR3 has 14 amino acids. The CDR3 loop is CASSQEGRQETQYF. In nucleotides, the CDR3 is TGCGCCAGCAGCCAAGAAGGGCGGCAAGAGACCCAGTACTTC.

This clone was seen a handful of times. V usage is TRBV19 and J usage is TRBJ1-6; D unresolved. Per germline, CDR1 LNHDA and CDR2 SQIVND (reference sequence). The V end was cut by 1 base, the J end by 9 bases, with 7 bases between. This CDR3 is built from 13 residues. The CDR3, as DNA: TGTGCCAGTAGTATAGGTGGAGGTTCACCCCTCCACTTT. Translating gives CASSIGGGSPLHF.

The CDR3 is CASSSHPTDGYTF. As DNA, the CDR3 is TGTGCCAGCAGTTCTCACCCGACTGATGGCTACACCTTC. This chain joins TRBV6-5 and TRBJ1-2; D unresolved. V was shortened by 4 bases and J by 6 bases, with 12 bases between the two germline ends. CDR3 length: 13 amino acids. Germline loops: CDR1 MNHEY, CDR2 SVGAGI.

This chain uses TRBV7-7 with TRBJ2-5; TRBD2 matches at 7 bases. The ends lost 1 base at V and 5 bases at J; junction bases unmatched: 10. This CDR3 is 16 amino acids long. Germline V gene sequence: CDR1 SSHAT, CDR2 FNYEAQ (reference sequence). This CDR3 reads CASSLGSGLDLETQYF. The CDR3, as DNA: TGTGCCAGCAGCTTAGGATCCGGACTAGACTTGGAGACCCAGTACTTC.

The chain uses TRBV5-4 and TRBJ1-3; D unclear. Germline-derived CDR1 and CDR2 are SGHNT and YYREEE (reference sequence). This CDR3 is built from 14 residues. V lost 0 bases to trimming and J lost 0 bases, with 4 bases between them. CDR3 sequence (DNA): TGTGCCAGCAGCTTGGACATCTCTGGAAACACCATATATTTT. Translating it yields CASSLDISGNTIYF.

This clone turned up a few times. The J gene is TRBJ2-2, the V gene TRBV5-1; maybe TRBD1 (6 bases). Trimming took 1 base from V and 6 from J, leaving 13 bases between them. The CDR3 is 15 residues long. Germline CDR1 SGHRS, CDR2 YFSETQ. The CDR3 DNA reads TGCGCCAGCAGCTTGCATCTGGCAGGGGCCGGGGAGCTGTTTTTT. It codes for CASSLHLAGAGELFF.

In regard to this clone: Other DNA variants within this sample encode the same CDR3. The DNA for the CDR3 is TGCGCCAGCAGCCAAGATCATTCATTAATGAACACTGAAGCTTTCTTT. Translation gives CASSQDHSLMNTEAFF. The chain carries TRBV4-1 and TRBJ1-1, with D hard to call. V was shortened by 0 bases and J by 0 bases, with 11 bases between the two germline ends. The CDR3 is made up of 16 amino acids. Germline values: CDR1 MGHRA, CDR2 YSYEKL.

A single count supports this clone. This chain uses TRBV7-9 with TRBJ1-1, with D perhaps TRBD1 (6 bases). Trimming pared 3 bases from V and 1 base from J, leaving 12 bases between. Germline CDR1 and CDR2: SEHNR and FQNEAQ (reference sequence). The CDR3 is 15 residues long. CDR3 in DNA: TGTGCCAGCAGCTTTGGTGGGACACAGAACACTGAAGCTTTCTTT. Residues: CASSFGGTQNTEAFF.

The chain employs TRBV30 and TRBJ1-6; D not resolved. The V end lost 5 bases, the J end lost 15 bases, and 11 bases lay between the germline ends. Looked up from germline, CDR1 is GTSNPN and CDR2 is SVGIG (reference sequence). The CDR3 spans 10 residues. The CDR3 nucleotides are TGTGCCTGGTCTCAAGGTCACCTCCACTTT. As protein: CAWSQGHLHF. Full variable domain (outside the CDR3, taken from reference TRBV30 and TRBJ1-6): SQTIHQWPATLVQPVGSPLSLECTVEGTSNPNLYWYRQAAGRGLQLLFYSVGIGQISSEVPQNLSASRPQDRQFILSSKKLLLSDSGFYLCAWSQGHLHFGNGTRLTVT.